This T cell receptor (beta chain) comes out of a study of blood T cell repertoires in COVID-19. Study context: Acute and convalescent COVID-19 specimens originated in the United States, Italy and Spain.

TCRdb's table, derived via immunoSEQ multiplex PCR, lists solely in-frame clones and lacks some. The sample lists about 250,000 clones; about nine tenths were seen once. The CDR3 loop spans 17 amino acids. V lost 3 bases and J lost 4; bases outside the gene matches: 10. In germline, CDR1 is SGHDN, CDR2 FVKESK. This clone was picked up one time. Sequencing input: PBMCs or T cells enriched from blood (not recorded which). The clonotype was recovered from a woman in her twenties or thirties with acute COVID-19. The rearrangement links TRBV14 to TRBJ2-5, with 11 bases matching TRBD2. Written as DNA, the CDR3 is TGTGCCAGCAGCCAGGGGGTACTAGCGGGAGAACGAGAGACCCAGTACTTC. Translated: CASSQGVLAGERETQYF. Full variable domain (missing parts from reference TRBV14 and TRBJ2-5): EAGVTQFPSHSVIEKGQTVTLRCDPISGHDNLYWYRRVMGKEIKFLLHFVKESKQDESGMPNNRFLAERTGGTYSTLKVQPAELEDSGVYFCASSQGVLAGERETQYFGPGTRLLVL.